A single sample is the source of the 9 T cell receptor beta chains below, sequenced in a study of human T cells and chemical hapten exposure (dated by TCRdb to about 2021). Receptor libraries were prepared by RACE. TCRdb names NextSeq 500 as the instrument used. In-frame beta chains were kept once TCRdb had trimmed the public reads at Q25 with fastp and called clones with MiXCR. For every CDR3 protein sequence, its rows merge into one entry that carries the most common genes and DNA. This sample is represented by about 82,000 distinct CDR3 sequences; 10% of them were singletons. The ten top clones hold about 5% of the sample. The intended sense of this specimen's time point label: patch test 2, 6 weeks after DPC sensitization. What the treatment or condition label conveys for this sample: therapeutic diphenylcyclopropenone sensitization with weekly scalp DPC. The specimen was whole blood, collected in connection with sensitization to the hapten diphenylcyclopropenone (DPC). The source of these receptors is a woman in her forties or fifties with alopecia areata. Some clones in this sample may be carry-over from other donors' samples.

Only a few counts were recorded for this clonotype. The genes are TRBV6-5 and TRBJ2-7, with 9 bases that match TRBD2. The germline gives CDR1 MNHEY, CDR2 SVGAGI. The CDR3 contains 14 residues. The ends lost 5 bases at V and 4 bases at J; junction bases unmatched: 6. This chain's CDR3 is CASSKGTSRYEQYF. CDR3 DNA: TGTGCCAGCAGTAAAGGGACTAGCCGGTACGAGCAGTACTTC.

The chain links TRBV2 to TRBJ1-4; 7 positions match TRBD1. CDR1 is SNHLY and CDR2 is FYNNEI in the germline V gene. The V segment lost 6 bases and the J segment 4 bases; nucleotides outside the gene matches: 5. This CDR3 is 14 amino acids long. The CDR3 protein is CASSRQGFNEKLFF. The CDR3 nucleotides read TGTGCCAGCAGCAGACAGGGCTTTAATGAAAAACTGTTTTTT.

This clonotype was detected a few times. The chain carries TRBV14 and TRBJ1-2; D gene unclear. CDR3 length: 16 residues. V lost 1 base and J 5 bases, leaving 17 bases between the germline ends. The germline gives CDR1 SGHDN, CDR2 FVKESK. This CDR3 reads CASSQARTPGPYGYTF. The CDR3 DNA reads TGTGCCAGCAGCCAAGCACGTACGCCCGGACCATATGGCTACACCTTC. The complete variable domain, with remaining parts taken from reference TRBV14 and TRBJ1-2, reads EAGVTQFPSHSVIEKGQTVTLRCDPISGHDNLYWYRRVMGKEIKFLLHFVKESKQDESGMPNNRFLAERTGGTYSTLKVQPAELEDSGVYFCASSQARTPGPYGYTFGSGTRLTVV.

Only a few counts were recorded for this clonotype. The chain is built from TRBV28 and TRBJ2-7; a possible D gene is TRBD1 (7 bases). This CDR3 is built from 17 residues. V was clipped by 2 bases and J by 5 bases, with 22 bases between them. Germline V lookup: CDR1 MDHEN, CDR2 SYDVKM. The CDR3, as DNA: TGTGCCAGCAGTTTAGTTAAAAGAAGGCAGGGGGGTAACGAGCAGTACTTC. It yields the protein CASSLVKRRQGGNEQYF.

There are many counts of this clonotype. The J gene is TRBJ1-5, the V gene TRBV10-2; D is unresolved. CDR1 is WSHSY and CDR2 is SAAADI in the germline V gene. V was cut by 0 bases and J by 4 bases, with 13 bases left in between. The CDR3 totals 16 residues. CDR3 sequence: CASSESGGLLNQPQHF. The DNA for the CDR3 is TGCGCCAGCAGTGAGTCGGGTGGCCTTTTAAATCAGCCCCAGCATTTT.

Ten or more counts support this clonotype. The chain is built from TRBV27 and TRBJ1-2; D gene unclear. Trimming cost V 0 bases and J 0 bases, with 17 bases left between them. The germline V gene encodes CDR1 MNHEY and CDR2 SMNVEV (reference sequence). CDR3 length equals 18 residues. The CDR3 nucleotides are TGTGCCAGCAGTTTATCCTACGACCCCCGGTTGTCTAACTATGGCTACACCTTC. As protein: CASSLSYDPRLSNYGYTF.

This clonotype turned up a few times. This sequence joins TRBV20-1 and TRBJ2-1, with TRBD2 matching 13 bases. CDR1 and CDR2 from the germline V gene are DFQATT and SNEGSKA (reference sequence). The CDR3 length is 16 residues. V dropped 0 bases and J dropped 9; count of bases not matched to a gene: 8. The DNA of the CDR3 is TGCAGTGCTAGAGATAGGACTAGCGGGAGACAGGGTGAGCAGTTCTTC. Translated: CSARDRTSGRQGEQFF.

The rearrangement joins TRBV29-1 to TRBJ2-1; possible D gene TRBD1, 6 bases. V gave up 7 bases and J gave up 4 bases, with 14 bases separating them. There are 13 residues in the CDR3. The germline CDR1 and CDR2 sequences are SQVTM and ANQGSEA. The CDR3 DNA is TGCAGCGCTCGTACACAGGGTTACAATGAGCAGTTCTTC. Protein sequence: CSARTQGYNEQFF.

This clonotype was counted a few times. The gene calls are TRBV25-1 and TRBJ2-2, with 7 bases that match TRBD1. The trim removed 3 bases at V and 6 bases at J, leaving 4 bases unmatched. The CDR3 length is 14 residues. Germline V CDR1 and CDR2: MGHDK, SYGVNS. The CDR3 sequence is CASSENRGAGELFF. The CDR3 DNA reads TGTGCCAGCAGTGAGAACAGGGGAGCCGGGGAGCTGTTTTTT.